This T cell receptor (beta chain) stems from a study of cytomegalovirus exposure and HLA in healthy donors. Broader study findings: CMV antigen specificity of a few CMV-associated chains was confirmed in vitro.

With 60 Vbeta and 13 Jbeta primers, the PCR was carried out. Here immunoSEQ multiplex PCR was the method, and the copy in TCRdb shows in-frame clones only, minus some. In the table there are hundreds of thousands of clones, 65% to 75% of which are singletons. Donors in the study were healthy people who gave bone marrow. V lost 5 bases, J lost 3 bases, and 15 bases stayed unmatched. The germline V gene has CDR1 SEHNR and CDR2 FQNEAQ (reference sequence). CDR3 length: 18 amino acids. Points on this clone: Antigen: not known.

The TCR was taken from a woman aged 30 to 39 in good health and CMV-seronegative. Sequencing input: PBMCs. This sequence joins TRBV7-9 and TRBJ2-1; 8 nucleotides match TRBD2. The CDR3 region has the DNA TGTGCCAGCAGCCCCCAGGGTGGACGGGAGGGAGGCTACAATGAGCAGTTCTTC. Translation gives CASSPQGGREGGYNEQFF.